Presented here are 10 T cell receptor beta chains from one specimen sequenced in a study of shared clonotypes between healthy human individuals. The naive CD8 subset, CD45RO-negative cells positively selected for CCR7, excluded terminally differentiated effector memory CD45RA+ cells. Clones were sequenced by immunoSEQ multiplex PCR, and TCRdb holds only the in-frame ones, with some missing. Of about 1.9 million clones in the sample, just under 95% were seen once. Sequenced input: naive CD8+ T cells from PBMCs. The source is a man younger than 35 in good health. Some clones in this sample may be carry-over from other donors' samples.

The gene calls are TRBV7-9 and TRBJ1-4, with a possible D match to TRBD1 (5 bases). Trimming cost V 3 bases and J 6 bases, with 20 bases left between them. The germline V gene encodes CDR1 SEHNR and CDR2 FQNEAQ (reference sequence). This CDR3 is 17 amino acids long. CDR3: CASSFGPLRGGDEKLFF. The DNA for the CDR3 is TGTGCCAGCAGCTTTGGCCCCTTAAGGGGCGGCGATGAAAAACTGTTTTTT.

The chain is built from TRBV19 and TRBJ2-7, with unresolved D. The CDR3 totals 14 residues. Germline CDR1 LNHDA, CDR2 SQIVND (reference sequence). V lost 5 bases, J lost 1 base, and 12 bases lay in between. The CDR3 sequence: CASSPGSLSYEQYF. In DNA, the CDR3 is TGTGCCAGTAGTCCCGGGTCCCTTTCCTACGAGCAGTACTTC.

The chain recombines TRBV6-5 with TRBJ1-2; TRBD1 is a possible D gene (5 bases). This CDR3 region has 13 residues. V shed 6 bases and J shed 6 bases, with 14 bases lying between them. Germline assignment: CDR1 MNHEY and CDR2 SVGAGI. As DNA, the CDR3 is TGTGCCAGCAGCCAACTGGGGGGGGATGGCTACACCTTC. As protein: CASSQLGGDGYTF.

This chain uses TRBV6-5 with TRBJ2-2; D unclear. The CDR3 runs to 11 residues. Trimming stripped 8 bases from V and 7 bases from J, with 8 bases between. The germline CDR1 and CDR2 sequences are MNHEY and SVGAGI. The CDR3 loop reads CASLLGGELFF. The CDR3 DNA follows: TGTGCCAGCTTGTTAGGCGGGGAGCTGTTTTTT.

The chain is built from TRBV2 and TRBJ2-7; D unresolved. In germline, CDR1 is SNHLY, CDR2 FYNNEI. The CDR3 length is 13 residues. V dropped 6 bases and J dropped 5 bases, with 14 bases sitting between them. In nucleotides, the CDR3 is TGTGCCAGCAGGGGTCCTGAAATCCACGAGCAGTACTTC. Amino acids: CASRGPEIHEQYF.

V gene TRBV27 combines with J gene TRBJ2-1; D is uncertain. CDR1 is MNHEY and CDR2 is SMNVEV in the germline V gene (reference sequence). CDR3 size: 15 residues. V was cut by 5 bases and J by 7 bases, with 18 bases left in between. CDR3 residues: CASSETPATGNEQFF. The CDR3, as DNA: TGTGCCAGCAGTGAAACGCCGGCGACCGGGAATGAGCAGTTCTTC.

In DNA, the CDR3 is TGTGCCAGTAGTGTTAATTATGGACAGAGATACCAAGAGACCCAGTACTTC. It is translated as CASSVNYGQRYQETQYF. This chain uses TRBV19 with TRBJ2-5; D might be TRBD1 (6 bases). Deletions cut 5 bases from V and 0 bases from J, with 19 bases between. Germline V gene lookup returns CDR1 LNHDA and CDR2 SQIVND (reference sequence). The length of the CDR3 is 17 residues.

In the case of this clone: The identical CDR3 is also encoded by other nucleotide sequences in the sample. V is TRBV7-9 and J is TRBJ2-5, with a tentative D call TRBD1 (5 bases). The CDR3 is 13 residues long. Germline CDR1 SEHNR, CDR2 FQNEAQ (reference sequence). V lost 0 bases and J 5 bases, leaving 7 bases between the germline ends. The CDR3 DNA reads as TGTGCCAGCAGCTTAGCATCAGGGGAGACCCAGTACTTC. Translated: CASSLASGETQYF.

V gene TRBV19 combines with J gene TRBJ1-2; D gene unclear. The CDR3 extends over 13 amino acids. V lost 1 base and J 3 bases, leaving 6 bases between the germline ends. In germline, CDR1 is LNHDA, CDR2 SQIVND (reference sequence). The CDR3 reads CASSIGRDYGYTF. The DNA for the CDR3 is TGTGCCAGTAGTATAGGCAGAGACTATGGCTACACCTTC.

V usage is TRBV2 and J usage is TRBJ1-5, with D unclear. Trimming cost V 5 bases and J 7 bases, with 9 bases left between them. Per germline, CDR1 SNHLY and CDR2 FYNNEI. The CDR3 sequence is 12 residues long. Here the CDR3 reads CASSIGGQPQHF. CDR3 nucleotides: TGTGCCAGCAGTATCGGCGGGCAGCCCCAGCATTTT.